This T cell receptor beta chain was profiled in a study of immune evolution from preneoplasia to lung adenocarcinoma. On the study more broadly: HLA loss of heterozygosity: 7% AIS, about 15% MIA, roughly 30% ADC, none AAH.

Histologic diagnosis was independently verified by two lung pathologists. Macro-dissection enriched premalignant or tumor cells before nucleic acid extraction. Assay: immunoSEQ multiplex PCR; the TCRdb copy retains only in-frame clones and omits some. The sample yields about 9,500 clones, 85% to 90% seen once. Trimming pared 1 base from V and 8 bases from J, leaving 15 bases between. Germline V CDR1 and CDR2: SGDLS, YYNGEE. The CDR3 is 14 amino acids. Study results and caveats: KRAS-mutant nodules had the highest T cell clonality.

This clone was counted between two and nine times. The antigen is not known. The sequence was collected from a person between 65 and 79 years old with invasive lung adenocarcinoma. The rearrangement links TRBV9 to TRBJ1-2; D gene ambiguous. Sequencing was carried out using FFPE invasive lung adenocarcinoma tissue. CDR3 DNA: TGTGCCAGCAGCGTATTCGATATGGGGAGAGGCTACACCTTC. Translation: CASSVFDMGRGYTF.